This T cell receptor beta chain was recorded in a study of T cells after posttransplantation cyclophosphamide. Overall study findings and caveats: Skin or GI-infiltrating T cells shared few TRB sequences with blood. Recipient CMV seropositivity and CMV reactivation strongly tracked TRB clonality. Donor-recipient repertoire similarity was low at 1-2 months, rising over year one.

This clone was recorded at least ten times. What it binds is unknown. Libraries were prepared by immunoSEQ multiplex PCR; TCRdb keeps only in-frame clonotypes and omits some of them. In total the sample includes some 38,000 clones, none of them seen once. J gave up 11 bases and V 5 bases, and 6 bases lay outside the gene matches. The length of the CDR3 is 12 residues. Germline values: CDR1 SEHNR, CDR2 FQNEAQ (reference sequence). The chain recombines TRBV7-9 with TRBJ2-1, with TRBD1 matching 7 bases. Sequenced input: PBMCs. This receptor was obtained from a man between 50 and 59 years old in good health, CMV-negative, and a related stem cell transplant donor. CDR3 amino acids: CASSPDRPKQFF. The CDR3 bases are TGTGCCAGCAGCCCGGACAGGCCAAAGCAGTTCTTC.